Following are 26 T cell receptor beta chains from one sample sequenced in a study of CD8+CD57+ T cells in acquired aplastic anemia. Previously, flow cytometry had revealed CD8+CD57+ cell expansion in the patients chosen for sequencing. Genomic DNA served as template for TCR beta VDJ and CDR3 profiling. TCRdb processed the reads anew with MiXCR; each CDR3 protein has one entry. The table lists 160,000 or so distinct CDR3 sequences, around 48% of them singletons. Sequenced sample: sorted CD4+, CD8+, or CD8+CD57+ T cells (not recorded which) from PBMCs. The receptors were gathered from a human donor with aplastic anemia.

This clonotype was seen many times. The V call is TRBV9, the J call TRBJ2-3; 9 bases line up with TRBD1. The CDR3 has 15 amino acids. Unmatched junction bases numbered 8, after V lost 3 bases and J lost 6 bases. Germline V lookup: CDR1 SGDLS, CDR2 YYNGEE. DNA of the CDR3: TGTGCCAGCAGCGCCCCGGACAGGGGATCGGATACGCAGTATTTT. The encoded protein is CASSAPDRGSDTQYF.

This clonotype showed up just a few times. The genes are TRBV24-1 and TRBJ2-7, with unresolved D. This CDR3 has 16 amino acids. The germline V gene has CDR1 KGHDR and CDR2 SFDVKD. V lost 3 bases and J lost 0, with 14 bases in between. CDR3 coding DNA: TGTGCCACCAGTGATCCCCTTGGGCGGAGCTCCTACGAGCAGTACTTC. Its translation is CATSDPLGRSSYEQYF.

This clonotype was recorded a few times. As the CDR3 is not closed by the conserved phenylalanine or tryptophan, this likely results from a read error. The chain is built from TRBV7-3 and TRBJ2-4; TRBD2 agrees at 7 bases. J gave up 3 bases and V 5 bases, and 7 bases lay outside the gene matches. CDR3 length equals 15 residues. Germline lookup yields CDR1 SGHTA and CDR2 FQGTGA. The CDR3 is CASSRGGGGKNIQYL. CDR3 DNA: TGTGCCAGCAGCCGCGGTGGCGGGGGCAAAAACATTCAGTACCTC.

This clonotype was seen repeatedly, ten times or more. The chain recombines TRBV20-1 with TRBJ2-3; D uncertain. Germline CDR1 and CDR2: DFQATT and SNEGSKA (reference sequence). The CDR3 has 13 amino acids. The V and J ends lost 6 bases and 0 bases respectively, with 10 bases between them. The CDR3 sequence is CSAPSYSTDTQYF. CDR3 coding DNA: TGCAGTGCCCCCAGTTATAGCACAGATACGCAGTATTTT.

This clonotype was picked up many times. The chain links TRBV6-4 to TRBJ1-5; the D is unclear. V was shortened by 2 bases and J by 2 bases, with 1 base between the two germline ends. The CDR3 loop spans 12 amino acids. The germline V gene encodes CDR1 MRHNA and CDR2 SNTAGT. Written as DNA, the CDR3 is TGTGCCAGCAGTGACGGCAATCAGCCCCAGCATTTT. This encodes CASSDGNQPQHF.

Comments on this clonotype: The conserved phenylalanine or tryptophan is not found at the CDR3 terminus, so this likely reflects a read error. The DNA is left out, because the CDR3 cannot be placed on it with certainty; the CDR3 is given as TCRdb lists it. The chain couples TRBV20-1 to TRBJ2-7; the listed D gene, TRBD2, was not tested against the DNA. Germline-derived CDR1 and CDR2 are DFQATT and SNEGSKA (reference sequence). The CDR3 is made up of 8 amino acids, end residues included. The CDR3 protein is CSARDGAG.

J is TRBJ2-6 and V is TRBV15; D remains unclear. V dropped 1 base and J dropped 4 bases, with 8 bases sitting between them. This CDR3 is 15 amino acids long. CDR1 is LNHNV and CDR2 is YYDKDF in the germline V gene (reference sequence). CDR3 bases: TGTGCCACCAGCAGAGTTGGTACCGGGGCCAACGTCCTGACTTTC. It yields the protein CATSRVGTGANVLTF. Full variable domain (remainder filled in from reference TRBV15 and TRBJ2-6): DAMVIQNPRYQVTQFGKPVTLSCSQTLNHNVMYWYQQKSSQAPKLLFHYYDKDFNNEADTPDNFQSRRPNTSFCFLDIRSPGLGDTAMYLCATSRVGTGANVLTFGAGSRLTVL.

This clonotype was detected only a few times. CDR3 DNA: TGTGCCATCGGTGTTGCCGCCGACTATGGCTACACCTTC. Amino acids: CAIGVAADYGYTF. The chain links TRBV10-3 to TRBJ1-2, with D unresolved. CDR3 length: 13 amino acids. The V gene lost 8 bases and the J gene lost 3 bases, with 13 bases spanning the gap. Germline V gene lookup returns CDR1 ENHRY and CDR2 SYGVKD.

J is TRBJ2-1 and V is TRBV25-1; D gene unclear. CDR1 is MGHDK, CDR2 SYGVNS, per germline. V gave up 7 bases and J gave up 7 bases, with 23 bases separating them. There are 16 residues in the CDR3. For the CDR3, the DNA is TGTGCCAGCACCCCGATGGTGGGAATCAACGGGAATGAGCAGTTCTTC. As protein: CASTPMVGINGNEQFF.

This chain connects TRBV2 to TRBJ2-5; possibly TRBD1 or TRBD2 for D (5 bases each). Germline V gene data show CDR1 as SNHLY and CDR2 as FYNNEI. The CDR3 contains 13 residues. Trimming removed 4 bases at V and 5 bases at J, with 11 bases between. CDR3 in DNA: TGTGCCAGCAGTGGGAATAGGGACGAGACCCAGTACTTC. This translates into CASSGNRDETQYF.

This clonotype came up many times. J is TRBJ2-3 and V is TRBV14; D is possibly TRBD1 or TRBD2 (6 bases each). There are 18 residues in the CDR3. V lost 0 bases and J lost 0, with 16 bases in between. Looked up from germline, CDR1 is SGHDN and CDR2 is FVKESK. CDR3 sequence reads: CASSQEAEWGASTDTQYF. The CDR3 DNA is TGTGCCAGCAGCCAAGAAGCGGAGTGGGGGGCTAGCACAGATACGCAGTATTTT.

This clonotype was detected ten times or more. CDR3 residues: CASGSGAHGKETQYF. The CDR3 DNA is TGTGCCAGCGGGTCGGGAGCCCATGGGAAGGAGACCCAGTACTTC. V gene TRBV6-1 combines with J gene TRBJ2-5; D might be TRBD2 (6 bases). The CDR3 length is 15 residues. The V and J ends lost 8 bases and 5 bases respectively, with 21 bases between them. CDR1 and CDR2 (germline): MNHNS, SASEGT.

This clonotype appeared a few times. The V gene is TRBV27, the J gene TRBJ2-5; D might be TRBD1 (5 bases). CDR1 and CDR2 from the germline V gene are MNHEY and SMNVEV (reference sequence). V was cut by 6 bases and J by 0 bases, with 14 bases left in between. CDR3 length equals 15 residues. CDR3 sequence reads: CASSRTRQYQETQYF. In DNA, the CDR3 is TGTGCCAGCAGCCGCACGAGACAGTACCAAGAGACCCAGTACTTC.

The J gene is TRBJ2-5, the V gene TRBV7-9; D may be TRBD1 or TRBD2 (5 bases each). V lost 5 bases and J lost 4, with 17 bases in between. From germline, CDR1 is SEHNR and CDR2 FQNEAQ (reference sequence). This CDR3 spans 15 amino acids. CDR3 bases: TGTGCCAGCAGCCGTCTAGCACCGCAGGGAGAGACCCAGTACTTC. This sequence encodes CASSRLAPQGETQYF.

This clonotype was found many times. The chain is built from TRBV6-1 and TRBJ2-7; D unclear. This CDR3 contains 11 residues. The germline V and J ends were trimmed by 4 bases and 5 bases, with 6 bases remaining between them. The germline V gene has CDR1 MNHNS and CDR2 SASEGT. CDR3 DNA: TGTGCCAGCAGTGGACGGGACGAGCAGTACTTC. This codes for CASSGRDEQYF.

The CDR3 reads CASDRGNTGELFF. CDR3 coding DNA: TGTGCCAGCGACAGGGGAAACACCGGGGAGCTGTTTTTT. This chain links TRBV6-2 or TRBV6-3 with TRBJ2-2, with 8 bases aligning to TRBD1. The CDR3 covers 13 residues. J was trimmed by 2 bases and V by 8 bases; bases with no gene match: 1. Germline lookup yields CDR1 MNHEY and CDR2 SVGEGT.

This clonotype occurred a few times. This chain's CDR3 is CSVTGSYGYTF. The DNA for the CDR3 is TGCAGCGTTACCGGGAGCTATGGCTACACCTTC. This chain joins TRBV29-1 and TRBJ1-2, with no clear D. Germline values: CDR1 SQVTM, CDR2 ANQGSEA. Trimming shortened V by 5 bases and J by 4 bases, and 8 bases separated the two germline ends. This CDR3 contains 11 residues.

The sample holds a few counts of this clonotype. This chain connects TRBV29-1 to TRBJ1-2, with D possibly TRBD1 on 5 matching bases. The CDR3 is 14 amino acids. Germline-derived CDR1 and CDR2 are SQVTM and ANQGSEA. V was shortened by 7 bases and J by 6 bases, with 21 bases between the two germline ends. CDR3 sequence: CSALLGAHLDGYTF. DNA of the CDR3: TGCAGCGCTCTATTAGGGGCCCACTTGGATGGCTACACCTTC.

This clonotype was picked up many times. The J gene is TRBJ1-2, the V gene TRBV11-1; D is perhaps TRBD1 (5 bases). This CDR3 is 15 amino acids long. Trimming took 3 bases from V and 4 from J, leaving 15 bases between them. CDR1 is SGHAT, CDR2 FQDESV, per germline (reference sequence). Written as DNA, the CDR3 is TGTGCCAGCAGCTTGACAGATGGAGGGTCCTATGGCTACACCTTC. This translates into CASSLTDGGSYGYTF.

This clonotype was counted many times. The chain links TRBV12-3 or TRBV12-4 to TRBJ1-5, with D perhaps TRBD1 (5 bases). CDR3 length: 15 amino acids. V lost 1 base and J 6 bases, leaving 13 bases between the germline ends. The CDR3 DNA follows: TGTGCCAGCAGTTTAGTTCAGGGCGGGCGTCAGCCCCAGCATTTT. Translating it yields CASSLVQGGRQPQHF.

The chain employs TRBV7-9 and TRBJ2-7; 11 bases match TRBD1. The CDR3 runs to 14 residues. Germline loops: CDR1 SEHNR, CDR2 FQNEAQ (reference sequence). V lost 5 bases, J lost 5 bases, and 5 bases stayed unmatched. The CDR3 sequence is CASSPGQGANEQYF. The CDR3 bases are TGTGCCAGCAGCCCCGGACAGGGGGCGAACGAGCAGTACTTC.

This chain connects TRBV9 to TRBJ2-7; D is unclear. With 1 base removed from V and 2 bases from J, the gap between germline ends came to 13 bases. This CDR3 has 15 residues. Germline V gene data show CDR1 as SGDLS and CDR2 as YYNGEE. The CDR3 loop is CASSVSGVRTYEQYF. Here the CDR3 DNA reads TGTGCCAGCAGCGTATCTGGGGTCCGGACCTACGAGCAGTACTTC. Supplemented by reference TRBV9 and TRBJ2-7, the full variable domain reads DSGVTQTPKHLITATGQRVTLRCSPRSGDLSVYWYQQSLDQGLQFLIQYYNGEERAKGNILERFSAQQFPDLHSELNLSSLELGDSALYFCASSVSGVRTYEQYFGPGTRLTVT.

This chain connects TRBV15 to TRBJ1-5, with unresolved D. Per germline, CDR1 LNHNV and CDR2 YYDKDF (reference sequence). The CDR3 extends over 12 amino acids. Trimming took off 6 bases at V and 2 bases at J, with 5 bases between the two ends. The CDR3 spells CATSKGNQPQHF. CDR3 DNA: TGTGCCACCAGTAAGGGCAATCAGCCCCAGCATTTT.

This chain links TRBV7-9 with TRBJ1-6, with 8 bases matching TRBD1. CDR1 is SEHNR, CDR2 FQNEAQ, per germline (reference sequence). The CDR3 totals 14 residues. The junction had 13 bases not matched to a gene; V was cut back by 6 bases and J by 15 bases. The CDR3 nucleotides are TGTGCCAGCAGTCCAACAATGACAGGGGTAGACCTCCACTTT. This encodes CASSPTMTGVDLHF.

The sample holds many counts of this clonotype. This chain joins TRBV19 and TRBJ2-1; 8 bases are a match to TRBD1. The CDR3 is 15 amino acids. Germline CDR1 LNHDA, CDR2 SQIVND (reference sequence). The J segment lost 7 bases and the V segment lost 7 bases, leaving 12 bases of the junction unmatched. CDR3 loop: CASKAPGQAGNEQFF. The CDR3 DNA reads as TGTGCCAGTAAAGCCCCGGGACAGGCTGGGAATGAGCAGTTCTTC.

V is TRBV20-1 and J is TRBJ2-5, with 10 bases matching TRBD2. Per the germline V gene, CDR1 is DFQATT and CDR2 is SNEGSKA (reference sequence). The V segment lost 6 bases and the J segment 7 bases; nucleotides outside the gene matches: 11. The CDR3 runs 14 residues. The CDR3 nucleotides read TGCAGTGCAGCTACTAGCGGGACGGTGGGGACCCAGTACTTC. As protein: CSAATSGTVGTQYF.